This TCR beta chain appears in the sequencing data of a study of blood T cell repertoires in COVID-19. On the study more broadly: Sites across the United States, Italy and Spain contributed samples from acute and convalescent COVID-19. T cells, B-cell-depleted T cells, or PBMCs provided the cDNA or gDNA that served as material.

This clone appeared a single time. Methods used by the authors: Amplification of reference gene primers provided the estimated nucleated cell counts. The repertoire was sequenced with immunoSEQ multiplex PCR; TCRdb's copy has only in-frame clones and lacks some. Clone size and V and J calls were adopted from that table, with D and trimming inferred from the DNA. The table includes fewer than 200,000 clones, 88% detected once. Trimming stripped 4 bases from V and 2 bases from J, with 9 bases between. The CDR3 consists of 14 residues. Germline V gene data show CDR1 as GTSNPN and CDR2 as SVGIG (reference sequence).

The rearrangement joins TRBV30 to TRBJ2-6; a weak D match, TRBD1 (5 bases). The sequence was obtained from a woman in her late teens or twenties who had recovered from COVID-19. The sequencing input was PBMCs or T cells enriched from blood (not recorded which). CDR3 loop: CAWNQGTGANVLTF. CDR3 sequence (DNA): TGTGCCTGGAATCAGGGAACTGGGGCCAACGTCCTGACTTTC.